The 9 T cell receptor beta chains listed next were all sequenced from one sample in a study of metastatic and nonmetastatic thyroid tumors. Using MiXCR, TCRdb reanalyzed the PCR reads. The sample records approximately 15,000 clones, roughly 24% being singletons. All patients were untreated before thyroid surgery. Input material: tumor tissue. These receptors were collected from a female donor with papillary thyroid cancer or a benign thyroid nodule (not recorded which). Some clones in this sample may be carry-over from other donors' samples.

Judged by abundance, this clone is medium-sized (0.01 to 0.1%). Other DNA sequences in this sample translate to the same CDR3. This rearrangement joins TRBV6-1 to TRBJ1-3; D possibly corresponds to TRBD1 (6 bases). Deletions cut 6 bases from V and 0 bases from J, with 12 bases between. CDR1 is MNHNS, CDR2 SASEGT, per germline. The CDR3 contains 15 residues. The CDR3: CASRERDTSGNTIYF. The CDR3 DNA is TGTGCCAGCAGGGAACGGGACACCTCTGGAAACACCATATATTTT.

As to this clone: This may be a read error, as it is one base from a much larger clone. Other DNA variants within this sample encode the same CDR3. The chain joins TRBV5-4 to TRBJ2-7; 7 bases fit TRBD2. This CDR3 contains 15 residues. Unmatched junction bases numbered 14, after V lost 4 bases and J lost 7 bases. CDR1 and CDR2 (germline): SGHNT, YYREEE (reference sequence). Here the CDR3 reads CASSPASGLSREQYF. For the CDR3, the DNA is TGTGCCAGCAGCCCAGCTAGCGGCCTATCGAGAGAGCAGTACTTC.

The table lists this clone with a few counts. The rearrangement links TRBV20-1 to TRBJ2-3; weak D call: TRBD2 (6 bases). Germline loops: CDR1 DFQATT, CDR2 SNEGSKA (reference sequence). The CDR3 is 17 amino acids. Trimming took 0 bases from V and 0 from J, leaving 16 bases between them. CDR3 region: CSARDVFGGESTDTQYF. As DNA, the CDR3 is TGCAGTGCTAGAGATGTATTCGGCGGGGAGAGCACAGATACGCAGTATTTT.

This clone was detected many times. This rearrangement joins TRBV20-1 to TRBJ2-7; possible D gene TRBD2, 6 bases. The CDR3 is 14 residues long. Germline-derived CDR1 and CDR2 are DFQATT and SNEGSKA (reference sequence). The V gene lost 6 bases and the J gene lost 0 bases, with 15 bases spanning the gap. The CDR3 loop is CSAGWGRSSYEQYF. The CDR3 nucleotides read TGCAGTGCCGGGTGGGGGAGGAGCTCCTACGAGCAGTACTTC.

This clone was picked up many times. The chain carries TRBV10-3 and TRBJ1-2, with 10 positions matching TRBD1. Losses at the gene ends were 6 bases for V and 3 bases for J; bases not matched to a gene: 4. The germline V gene has CDR1 ENHRY and CDR2 SYGVKD. This CDR3 has 14 residues. CDR3 protein: CAISDRGRDYGYTF. The CDR3 DNA reads as TGTGCCATCAGCGACAGGGGGCGAGACTATGGCTACACCTTC.

This clone was detected many times. Being one base from a much bigger clone, this may be a read error. The rearrangement joins TRBV9 to TRBJ2-7; TRBD2 aligns across 7 bases. The CDR3 totals 12 residues. V dropped 7 bases and J dropped 4; count of bases not matched to a gene: 5. Germline V gene data show CDR1 as SGDLS and CDR2 as YYNGEE. The CDR3 bases are TGTGCCAGCGGGACTATCGTTTACGAGCAGTACTTC. It specifies CASGTIVYEQYF.

A few counts support this clone. This sample also contains other DNA sequences that code for the same CDR3. V is TRBV3-1 and J is TRBJ2-1, with TRBD2 matching 13 bases. The CDR3 runs to 16 residues. With 6 bases clipped from V and 6 bases from J, the junction kept 8 bases outside the gene matches. The germline V gene has CDR1 LGHDT and CDR2 YNNKEL (reference sequence). CDR3 sequence (DNA): TGTGCCAGCAGGCGGACTAGCGGGAGCGGGGGCAATGAGCAGTTCTTC. Its translation is CASRRTSGSGGNEQFF.

This clone is judged medium-sized (0.01 to 0.1%). V usage is TRBV19 and J usage is TRBJ1-2; D is unclear. Per germline, CDR1 LNHDA and CDR2 SQIVND (reference sequence). The CDR3 runs 14 residues. Trimming left V 3 bases short and J 7 bases short, with 15 bases between. The CDR3, as DNA: TGTGCCAGTAGTATCGAGCCAACCCTCTCTGGCTACACCTTC. Protein product: CASSIEPTLSGYTF.

The V gene is TRBV20-1, the J gene TRBJ2-1, with D perhaps matching TRBD1 (6 bases). Germline CDR1 DFQATT, CDR2 SNEGSKA (reference sequence). Between the trimmed V and J ends, which lost 1 base and 7 bases, there was a span of 26 bases. The CDR3 sequence is 18 residues long. CDR3 sequence reads: CSARGTVGYVDWDNEQFF. Here the CDR3 DNA reads TGCAGTGCTAGAGGGACAGTGGGCTACGTTGACTGGGATAATGAGCAGTTCTTC.